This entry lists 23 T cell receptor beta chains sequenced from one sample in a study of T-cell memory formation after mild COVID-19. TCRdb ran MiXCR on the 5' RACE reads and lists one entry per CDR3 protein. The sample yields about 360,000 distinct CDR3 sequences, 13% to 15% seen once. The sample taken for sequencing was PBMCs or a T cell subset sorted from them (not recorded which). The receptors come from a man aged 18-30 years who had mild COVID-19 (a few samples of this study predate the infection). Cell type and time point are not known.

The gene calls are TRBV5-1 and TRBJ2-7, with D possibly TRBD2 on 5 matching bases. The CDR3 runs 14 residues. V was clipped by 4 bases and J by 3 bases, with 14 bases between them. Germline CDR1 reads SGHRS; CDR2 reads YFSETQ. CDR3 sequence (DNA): TGCGCCAGCAGCCCCCCCGGACGGGACTACGAGCAGTACGTC. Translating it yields CASSPPGRDYEQYV.

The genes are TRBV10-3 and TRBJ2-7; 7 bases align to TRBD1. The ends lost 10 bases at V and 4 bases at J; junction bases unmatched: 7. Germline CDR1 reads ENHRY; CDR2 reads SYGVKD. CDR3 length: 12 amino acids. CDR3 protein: CATRTGPYEQYV. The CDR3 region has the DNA TGTGCCACCCGGACAGGACCGTACGAGCAGTACGTC.

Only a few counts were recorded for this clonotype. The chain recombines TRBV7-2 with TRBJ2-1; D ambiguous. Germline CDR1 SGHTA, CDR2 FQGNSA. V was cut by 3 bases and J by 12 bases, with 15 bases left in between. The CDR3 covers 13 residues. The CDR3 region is CASSFNAGEPQFF. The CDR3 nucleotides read TGTGCCAGCAGCTTCAACGCCGGAGAGCCGCAGTTCTTC.

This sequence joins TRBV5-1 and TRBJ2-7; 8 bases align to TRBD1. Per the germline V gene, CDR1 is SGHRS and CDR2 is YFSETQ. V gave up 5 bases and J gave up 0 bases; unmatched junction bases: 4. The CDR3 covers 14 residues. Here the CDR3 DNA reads TGCGCCAGCAGGTTCGACAGGGGCTCCTACGAGCAGTACTTC. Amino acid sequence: CASRFDRGSYEQYF.

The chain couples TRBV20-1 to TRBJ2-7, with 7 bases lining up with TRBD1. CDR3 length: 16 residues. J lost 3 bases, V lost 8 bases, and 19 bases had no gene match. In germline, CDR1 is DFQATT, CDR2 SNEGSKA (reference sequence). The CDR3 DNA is TGCAGTTCAAACAGTGTGTTTAAAGGGGGCCACTACGAGCAGTACTTC. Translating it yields CSSNSVFKGGHYEQYF.

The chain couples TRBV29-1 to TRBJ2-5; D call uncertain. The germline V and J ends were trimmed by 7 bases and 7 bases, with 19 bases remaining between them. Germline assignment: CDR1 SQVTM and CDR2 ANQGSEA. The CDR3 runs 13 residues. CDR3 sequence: CSADPSGKRTQYF. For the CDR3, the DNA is TGCAGCGCCGACCCGAGTGGGAAGAGGACCCAGTACTTC. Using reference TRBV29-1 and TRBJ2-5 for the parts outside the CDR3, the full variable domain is SAVISQKPSRDICQRGTSLTIQCQVDSQVTMMFWYRQQPGQSLTLIATANQGSEATYESGFVIDKFPISRPNLTFSTLTVSNMSPEDSSIYLCSADPSGKRTQYFGPGTRLLVL.

This chain's CDR3 is CASSPADLGNQPQHF. The CDR3 nucleotides read TGTGCCAGCTCCCCAGCGGATTTGGGCAATCAGCCCCAGCATTTT. The rearrangement joins TRBV6-6 to TRBJ1-5; D is unclear. This CDR3 region has 15 residues. CDR1 MNHNY and CDR2 SVGAGI come from the germline V gene (reference sequence). With 8 bases removed from V and 2 bases from J, the gap between germline ends came to 16 bases.

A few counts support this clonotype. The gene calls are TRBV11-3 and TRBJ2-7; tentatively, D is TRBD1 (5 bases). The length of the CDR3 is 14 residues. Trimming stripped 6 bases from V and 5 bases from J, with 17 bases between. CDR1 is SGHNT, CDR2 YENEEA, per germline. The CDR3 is CASSFDREPNEQYV. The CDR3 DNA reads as TGTGCCAGCAGTTTCGACAGAGAGCCGAACGAGCAGTACGTC.

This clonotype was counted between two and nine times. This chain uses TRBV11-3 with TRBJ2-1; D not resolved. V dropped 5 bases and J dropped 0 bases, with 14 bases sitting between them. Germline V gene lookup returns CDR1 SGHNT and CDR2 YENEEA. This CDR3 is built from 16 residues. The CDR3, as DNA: TGTGCCAGCAGCCACGGCCCCAGGACCTCCTACAATGAGCAGTTCTTC. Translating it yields CASSHGPRTSYNEQFF.

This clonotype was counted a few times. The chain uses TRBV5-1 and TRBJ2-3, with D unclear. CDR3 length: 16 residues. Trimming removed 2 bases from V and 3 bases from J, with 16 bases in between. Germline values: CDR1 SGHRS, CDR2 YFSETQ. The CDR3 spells CASSFSTIVATDTQYF. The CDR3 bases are TGCGCCAGCAGCTTTAGTACTATAGTAGCTACAGATACGCAGTATTTT. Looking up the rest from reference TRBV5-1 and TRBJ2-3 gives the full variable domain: KAGVTQTPRYLIKTRGQQVTLSCSPISGHRSVSWYQQTPGQGLQFLFEYFSETQRNKGNFPGRFSGRQFSNSRSEMNVSTLELGDSALYLCASSFSTIVATDTQYFGPGTRLTVL.

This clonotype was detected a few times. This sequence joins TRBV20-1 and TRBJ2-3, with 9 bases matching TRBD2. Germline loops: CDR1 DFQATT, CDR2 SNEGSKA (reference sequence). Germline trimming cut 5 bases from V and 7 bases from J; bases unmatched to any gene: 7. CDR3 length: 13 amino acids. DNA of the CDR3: TGCAGTGCTTGGCGGGGGGGATCAAATACGCAGTATTTT. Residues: CSAWRGGSNTQYF.

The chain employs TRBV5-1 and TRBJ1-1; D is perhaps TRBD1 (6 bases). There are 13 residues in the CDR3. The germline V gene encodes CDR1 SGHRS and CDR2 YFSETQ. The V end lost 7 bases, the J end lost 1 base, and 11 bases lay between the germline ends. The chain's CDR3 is CASRPGENTEAFF. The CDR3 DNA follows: TGCGCCAGCCGCCCAGGGGAGAACACTGAAGCTTTCTTT.

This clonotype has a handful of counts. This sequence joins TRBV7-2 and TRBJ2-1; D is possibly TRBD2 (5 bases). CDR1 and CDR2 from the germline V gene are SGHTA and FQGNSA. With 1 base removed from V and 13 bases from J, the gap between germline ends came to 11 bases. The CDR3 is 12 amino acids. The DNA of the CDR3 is TGTGCCAGCAGCTTAGAGTACGGGATTCAGTTCTTC. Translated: CASSLEYGIQFF.

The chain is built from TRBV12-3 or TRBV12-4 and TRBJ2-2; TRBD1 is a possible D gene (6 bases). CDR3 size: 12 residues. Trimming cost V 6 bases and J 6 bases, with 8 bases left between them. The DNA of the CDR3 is TGTGCCAGCAGCACAGGGTCCGGGGAGCTGTTTTTT. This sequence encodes CASSTGSGELFF.

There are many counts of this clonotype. CDR3 DNA sequence: TGTGCCAGCAGCTCCAGACCGACCAGGGGGGACACCGGGGAGCTGTTTTTT. Translation: CASSSRPTRGDTGELFF. The chain combines TRBV7-9 with TRBJ2-2; D may be TRBD1 (7 bases). The length of the CDR3 is 17 residues. The V gene's germline CDR1 is SEHNR and CDR2 FQNEAQ (reference sequence). V was pared by 4 bases and J by 3 bases, with 18 bases between.

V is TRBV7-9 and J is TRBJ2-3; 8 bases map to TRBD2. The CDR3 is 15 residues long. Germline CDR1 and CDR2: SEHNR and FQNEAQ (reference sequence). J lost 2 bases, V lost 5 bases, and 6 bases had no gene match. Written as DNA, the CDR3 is TGTGCCAGCAGCCTCGAGCGGGGGAACACAGATACGCAGTATTTT. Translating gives CASSLERGNTDTQYF.

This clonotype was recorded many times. The CDR3 region has the DNA TGTGCCAGCAGCTTTTCCGACGGCACAGATACGCAGTATTTT. Encoded protein: CASSFSDGTDTQYF. The rearrangement joins TRBV7-9 to TRBJ2-3; no clear D. The V and J ends lost 3 bases and 1 base respectively, with 8 bases between them. The CDR3 contains 14 residues. The germline CDR1 and CDR2 sequences are SEHNR and FQNEAQ (reference sequence). Complete variable domain (other parts from reference TRBV7-9 and TRBJ2-3): DTGVSQNPRHKITKRGQNVTFRCDPISEHNRLYWYRQTLGQGPEFLTYFQNEAQLEKSRLLSDRFSAERPKGSFSTLEIQRTEQGDSAMYLCASSFSDGTDTQYFGPGTRLTVL.

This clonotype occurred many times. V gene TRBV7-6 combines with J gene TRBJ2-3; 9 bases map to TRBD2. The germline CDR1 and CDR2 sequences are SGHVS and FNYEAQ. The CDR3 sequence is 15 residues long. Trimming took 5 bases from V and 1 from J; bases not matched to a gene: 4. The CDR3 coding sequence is TGTGCCAGCAGCCGTCTAGCGGGGCGCACAGATACGCAGTATTTT. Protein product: CASSRLAGRTDTQYF.

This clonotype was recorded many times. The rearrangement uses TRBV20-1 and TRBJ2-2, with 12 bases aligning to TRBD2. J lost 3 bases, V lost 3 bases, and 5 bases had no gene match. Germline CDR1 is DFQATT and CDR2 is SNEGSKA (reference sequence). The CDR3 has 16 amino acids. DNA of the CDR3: TGCAGTGCTAGGATGGCTAGCGGGGGGGACACCGGGGAGCTGTTTTTT. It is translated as CSARMASGGDTGELFF.

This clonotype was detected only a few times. As DNA, the CDR3 is TGTGCCAGCAGTACAATGGGGCTCCGCTCCTACGAGCAGTACTTC. It encodes CASSTMGLRSYEQYF. The chain carries TRBV6-2 or TRBV6-3 and TRBJ2-7; the D gene is possibly TRBD1 (5 bases). The CDR3 totals 15 residues. Trimming pared 5 bases from V and 0 bases from J, leaving 14 bases between. Per the germline V gene, CDR1 is MNHEY and CDR2 is SVGEGT.

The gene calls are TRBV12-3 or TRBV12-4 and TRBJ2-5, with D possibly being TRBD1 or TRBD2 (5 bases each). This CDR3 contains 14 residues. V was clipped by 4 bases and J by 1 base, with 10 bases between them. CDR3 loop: CASSWGPLQETQYF. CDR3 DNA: TGTGCCAGCAGTTGGGGACCGCTCCAAGAGACCCAGTACTTC.

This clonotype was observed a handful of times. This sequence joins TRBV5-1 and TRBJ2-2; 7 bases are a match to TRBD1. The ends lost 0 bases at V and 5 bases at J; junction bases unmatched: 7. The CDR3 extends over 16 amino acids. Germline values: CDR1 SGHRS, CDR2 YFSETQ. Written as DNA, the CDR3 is TGCGCCAGCAGCTTGGGACAGGGAGTCGAAACCGGGGAGCTGTTTTTT. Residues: CASSLGQGVETGELFF. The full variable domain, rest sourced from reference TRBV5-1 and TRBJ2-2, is KAGVTQTPRYLIKTRGQQVTLSCSPISGHRSVSWYQQTPGQGLQFLFEYFSETQRNKGNFPGRFSGRQFSNSRSEMNVSTLELGDSALYLCASSLGQGVETGELFFGEGSRLTVL.

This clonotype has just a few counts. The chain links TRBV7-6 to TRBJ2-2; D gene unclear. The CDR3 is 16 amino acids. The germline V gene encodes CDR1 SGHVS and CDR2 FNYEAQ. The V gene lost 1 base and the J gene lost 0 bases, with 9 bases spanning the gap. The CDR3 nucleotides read TGTGCCAGCAGCTTAGTTGAGAACGCGAACACCGGGGAGCTGTTTTTT. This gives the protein CASSLVENANTGELFF.